The clone carrying this TCR beta chain came up a few times. Its antigen is currently unknown. Looked up from germline, CDR1 is MNHEY and CDR2 is SVGAGI. This CDR3 region has 15 residues. V was clipped by 5 bases and J by 2 bases, with 13 bases between them. With constant-segment primers, 5'RACE yielded cDNA libraries of TCR alpha and TCR beta that carried sample barcodes and UMIs. One entry per CDR3 protein results from TCRdb running MiXCR on the 5' RACE reads. This table holds roughly 280,000 distinct CDR3 sequences, 16% found once. This entry comes from a study of T-cell memory formation after mild COVID-19. Regarding the study as a whole: Researchers report contracting CD4+ clones mostly in CM and EM, with CD8+ clones in EMRA. Day 15 to 85 contracting clones showed balanced CD4/CD8; later expanders leaned CD4+.

The chain recombines TRBV6-5 with TRBJ2-1; D remains ambiguous. The receptor was isolated from a man between 18 and 35 years old who had mild COVID-19 (a few samples of this study predate the infection). Cell type and time point are not known. The sample was PBMCs or a T cell subset sorted from them (not recorded which). The CDR3 nucleotides read TGTGCCAGCAGTCACAGAGCCCGAACCTACAATGAGCAGTTCTTC. This gives the protein CASSHRARTYNEQFF.